Given below is one T cell receptor beta chain in context. This entry is derived from a study of blood T cell repertoires in COVID-19. The ends were cut back, 1 base at V and 1 base at J, with 14 bases in the middle. The CDR3 runs to 16 residues. Germline V gene data show CDR1 as LGHDT and CDR2 as YNNKEL (reference sequence). TCRdb keeps only in-frame clones here, not all; method: immunoSEQ multiplex PCR. Of approximately 90,000 clones listed, about 86% are singletons. Source material: peripheral blood. The genes are TRBV3-1 (or the pseudogene TRBV3-2) and TRBJ2-7; D is possibly TRBD2 (6 bases). This clonotype was sampled from a man older than 75 with active or convalescent COVID-19. CDR3 residues: CASSQAPGLGSYEQYF. The CDR3 nucleotides read TGTGCCAGCAGCCAAGCACCGGGACTGGGTTCCTACGAGCAGTACTTC.